This T cell receptor beta chain was found in a study of OX40 agonist ivuxolimab in advanced cancers. Study context: Prior anti-PD-1, anti-PD-L1 or anti-CTLA-4 therapy did not bar entry, and 30% to 40% had some. Study-level results: Some nonresponders likewise displayed low normalized T-cell clonal expansion.

As regards this clone: Its specificity is unknown.

The CDR3 contains 13 residues. Trimming cost V 3 bases and J 4 bases, with 8 bases left between them. The germline gives CDR1 SGHTA, CDR2 FQGNSA. Sequencing was performed with immunoSEQ multiplex PCR; in TCRdb, only in-frame clones are kept and a portion is missing. Of 50,000 to 65,000 clones detected, more than 75% appear once; the ten largest clones hold about 1.7%. The sequenced sample was CD4+ or CD8+ T cells sorted from blood, obtained in a trial of the OX40 agonist ivuxolimab. The sequence was collected from an adult with an advanced solid tumor such as melanoma, head and neck, liver or kidney cancer. The chain is built from TRBV7-2 and TRBJ2-3; maybe TRBD2 (6 bases). The CDR3 region is CASSFSGSDTQYF. In DNA form, the CDR3 reads TGTGCCAGCAGCTTTAGCGGCTCAGATACGCAGTATTTT. Based on the CDR3 plus reference TRBV7-2 and TRBJ2-3, the full variable domain is GAGVSQSPSNKVTEKGKDVELRCDPISGHTALYWYRQSLGQGLEFLIYFQGNSAPDKSGLPSDRFSAERTGGSVSTLTIQRTQQEDSAVYLCASSFSGSDTQYFGPGTRLTVL.